This TCR beta chain was obtained from a study of T cell changes during pregnancy in multiple sclerosis. This clone was counted between two and nine times. Method: immunoSEQ multiplex PCR; TCRdb's copy keeps in-frame clones and lacks some. The sample has tens of thousands of clones, just over 90% seen once. Germline lookup yields CDR1 MNHNS and CDR2 SASEGT. The CDR3 runs to 14 residues. The V end lost 3 bases, the J end lost 0 bases, and 9 bases lay between the germline ends. This material consisted of peripheral blood, taken in the third trimester of pregnancy. J is TRBJ2-7 and V is TRBV6-1, with D possibly being TRBD2 (6 bases). The clonotype was recovered from a female donor in good health, enrolled as a control in a pregnancy study. CDR3 bases: TGTGCCAGCAGTGACGGCGGGGACTCCTACGAGCAGTACTTC. This translates into CASSDGGDSYEQYF.